Listed below are T cell receptor beta chains from one sample, sequenced in a study of OX40 agonist ivuxolimab in advanced cancers. Using immunoSEQ multiplex PCR, the repertoire was profiled, and TCRdb retains in-frame clones only, with some absent. The sample shows 45,000 to 65,000 clones, over 75% of them seen only once. The material sequenced was CD4+ or CD8+ T cells sorted from blood, taken in a trial of the OX40 agonist ivuxolimab. Receptor source: an adult with an advanced solid tumor such as melanoma, head and neck, liver or kidney cancer. Each CDR3 is given with its conserved first and last residue. D genes are given only for firm matches. Some rows mark clone size as missing; the rest say once, few, many or name a class of expanded clone.

>.|once|TRBV7-9|TRBJ1-2
CASSLAGSYPYGYTF
TGTGCCAGCAGCTTAGCAGGGAGTTACCCCTATGGCTACACCTTC
>.|.|TRBV27|TRBJ2-3
CASSLIAGTTRGGTDTQYF
TGTGCCAGCAGTTTAATTGCCGGGACTACGCGAGGGGGGACAGATACGCAGTATTTT
>TRBD2|.|TRBV13|TRBJ2-2
CASSWRGAAPGELFF
TGTGCCAGCAGCTGGCGGGGGGCCGCACCCGGGGAGCTGTTTTTT
>TRBD2|once|TRBV27|TRBJ2-7
CASSFIAGTGEQYF
TGTGCCAGCAGTTTTATAGCGGGAACCGGTGAGCAGTACTTC
>TRBD1|.|TRBV10-2|TRBJ2-7
CASSDPFDRESSYEQYF
TGCGCCAGCAGTGACCCCTTTGACAGGGAATCCTCCTACGAGCAGTACTTC
>.|.|TRBV19|TRBJ1-1
CASSLGGLTTEAFF
TGTGCCAGTAGTTTGGGGGGCCTGACCACTGAAGCTTTCTTT
>.|.|TRBV7-6|TRBJ2-2
CASSLAGPSTGELFF
TGTGCCAGCAGCTTAGCAGGGCCGAGCACCGGGGAGCTGTTTTTT
>.|many|TRBV11-2|TRBJ2-7
CASSLQTSYEQYF
TGTGCCAGCAGCCTTCAGACCTCCTACGAGCAGTACTTC
>TRBD1|.|TRBV4-3|TRBJ1-1
CASSQDRGNTEAFF
TGCGCCAGCAGCCAGGACAGGGGGAACACTGAAGCTTTCTTT
>TRBD2|.|TRBV7-3|TRBJ2-3
CASSSWTSGTDTQYF
TGTGCCAGCAGCTCTTGGACTAGCGGCACAGATACGCAGTATTTT
>.|.|TRBV2|TRBJ2-7
CASSDARSYEQYF
TGTGCCAGCAGTGACGCCCGGTCCTACGAGCAGTACTTC
>.|once|TRBV7-9|TRBJ2-1
CASSDSYNNEQFF
TGTGCCAGCAGCGACAGCTACAACAATGAGCAGTTCTTC
>.|.|TRBV28|TRBJ2-1
CASTDGYNEQFF
TGTGCCAGCACGGACGGATACAATGAGCAGTTCTTC
>.|once|TRBV11-3|TRBJ2-3
CASSSGYTDTQYF
TGTGCCAGCAGTAGCGGCTACACAGATACGCAGTATTTT
>.|.|TRBV28|TRBJ2-7
CASSPRTPTYEQYF
TGTGCCAGCAGTCCCCGGACACCCACCTACGAGCAGTACTTC
>TRBD1|.|TRBV5-1|TRBJ1-2
CASSTAGGDYGYTF
TGCGCCAGCAGCACCGCAGGGGGCGACTATGGCTACACCTTC
>.|few|TRBV6-6|TRBJ1-4
CASTSWGSDEKLFF
TGTGCCAGCACCAGTTGGGGGTCGGATGAAAAACTGTTTTTT
>.|.|TRBV5-1|TRBJ2-2
CASSPTGQLNTGELFF
TGCGCCAGCAGCCCCACGGGACAACTAAACACCGGGGAGCTGTTTTTT
>TRBD2|.|TRBV27|TRBJ2-7
CASSHRLAGAYEQYF
TGTGCCAGCAGTCACCGACTAGCGGGAGCCTACGAGCAGTACTTC
>.|.|TRBV9|TRBJ2-3
CASSPWGEGTDTQYF
TGTGCCAGCAGCCCCTGGGGCGAAGGCACAGATACGCAGTATTTT
>.|.|TRBV7-8|TRBJ1-3
CASSLWGESSGNTIYF
TGTGCCAGCAGCTTATGGGGCGAAAGCTCTGGAAACACCATATATTTT
>.|.|TRBV30|TRBJ1-4
CAWTRKRGEGNEKLFF
TGTGCCTGGACCCGGAAGAGAGGGGAAGGTAATGAAAAACTGTTTTTT
>TRBD1|.|TRBV19|TRBJ1-2
CASLTGTGYGYTF
TGTGCCAGTCTGACAGGGACGGGCTATGGCTACACCTTC
>.|.|TRBV2|TRBJ2-1
CAGALPGVSSRSYNEQFF
TGTGCCGGTGCCCTCCCAGGGGTTTCATCCCGCTCCTACAATGAGCAGTTCTTC
>.|.|TRBV19|TRBJ1-1
CASSMGTEAFF
TGTGCCAGTAGTATGGGTACTGAAGCTTTCTTT
>TRBD2|.|TRBV28|TRBJ2-5
CASSLWRELQETQYF
TGTGCCAGCAGTTTATGGCGGGAGCTCCAAGAGACCCAGTACTTC
>TRBD2|.|TRBV27|TRBJ2-1
CASRDNGLARPQNEQFF
TGTGCCAGCAGGGACAATGGACTAGCGAGACCACAAAATGAGCAGTTCTTC
>.|.|TRBV19|TRBJ2-7
CASSISPHSYEQYF
TGTGCCAGTAGTATTTCGCCACACTCCTACGAGCAGTACTTC
>TRBD1|.|TRBV2|TRBJ2-5
CASVDSLGQGEETQYF
TGTGCCAGCGTGGATAGCCTGGGACAGGGGGAAGAGACCCAGTACTTC
>.|.|TRBV21-1|TRBJ1-3
CASSKGPRRSSGNTIYF
TGTGCCAGCAGCAAAGGTCCCAGGCGATCTTCTGGAAACACCATATATTTT
>.|few|TRBV7-9|TRBJ2-1
CASSPKPKVTYNEQFF
TGTGCCAGCAGCCCCAAACCAAAAGTTACCTACAATGAGCAGTTCTTC
>.|.|TRBV5-4|TRBJ2-1
CASTETVGNEQFF
TGTGCCAGCACCGAGACAGTAGGTAATGAGCAGTTCTTC
>.|.|TRBV4-1|TRBJ2-1
CASSRSYNEQFF
TGCGCCAGCAGCCGCTCCTACAATGAGCAGTTCTTC
>.|.|TRBV2|TRBJ1-1
CASTITNTEAFF
TGTGCCAGCACAATAACGAACACTGAAGCTTTCTTT
>TRBD1|.|TRBV19|TRBJ2-7
CASSPRDSDSYEQYF
TGTGCCAGTAGTCCCCGGGACAGTGACTCCTACGAGCAGTACTTC
>TRBD1|few|TRBV19|TRBJ2-7
CASSPRDRGYEQYF
TGTGCCAGTAGTCCAAGGGACAGGGGTTACGAGCAGTACTTC
>.|.|TRBV5-8|TRBJ1-5
CASSYPRALSNQPQHF
TGTGCCAGCAGCTACCCGAGGGCCCTTAGCAATCAGCCCCAGCATTTT
>.|.|TRBV27|TRBJ2-1
CASSLQRPSYNEQFF
TGTGCCAGCAGTTTACAGCGGCCATCCTACAATGAGCAGTTCTTC
>.|.|TRBV5-4|TRBJ1-4
CASSLAAGSRKLFF
TGTGCCAGCAGCTTGGCTGCAGGTAGCCGAAAACTGTTTTTT
>TRBD1|.|TRBV18|TRBJ2-6
CASSPTPWDRASSGANVLTF
TGTGCCAGCTCACCAACCCCATGGGACAGGGCAAGCTCTGGGGCCAACGTCCTGACTTTC
>.|once|TRBV4-1|TRBJ1-1
CASSQVSRQDTEAFF
TGCGCCAGCAGCCAAGTTTCTAGGCAGGACACTGAAGCTTTCTTT
>.|.|TRBV18|TRBJ1-1
CASSRLAGVGLLDPEAFF
TGTGCCAGCTCACGACTCGCAGGGGTAGGTCTTTTAGATCCTGAAGCTTTCTTT